The 18 T cell receptor beta chains reported below all come from one sample, sequenced in a study of monozygotic twins with inflammatory bowel disease. TCRdb reprocessed the 5' RACE reads, keeping one entry per CDR3 protein, no DNA. This sample contains about 300,000 distinct CDR3 sequences. What was sequenced was blood. The receptors stem from a human donor with ulcerative colitis or Crohn's disease, or a healthy co-twin of an affected twin (not recorded which).

This chain links TRBV12-3 or TRBV12-4 with TRBJ2-6. The CDR3 covers 14 residues. This CDR3 reads CASRTSPGANVLTF.

The rearrangement joins TRBV29-1 to TRBJ1-1. The CDR3 runs to 11 residues. Looked up from germline, CDR1 is SQVTM and CDR2 is ANQGSEA. The CDR3 spells CSVAKNTEAFF.

The chain recombines TRBV20-1 with TRBJ2-7. CDR1 DFQATT and CDR2 SNEGSKA come from the germline V gene (reference sequence). The CDR3 runs 13 residues. The CDR3 loop reads CSAKSGGPYEQYF.

V and J are TRBV6-1 and TRBJ2-1; TCRdb's D call of TRBD2 is untestable without DNA. Germline V gives CDR1 MNHNS, CDR2 SASEGT. This CDR3 is 15 amino acids long. The CDR3 is CASSGRTSSYNEQFF.

The chain links TRBV20-1 to TRBJ2-7; lacking DNA, the TRBD2 call made by TCRdb goes unchecked. Germline V gene sequence: CDR1 DFQATT, CDR2 SNEGSKA (reference sequence). CDR3 size: 14 residues. Here the CDR3 reads CSALLGGGLYEQYF.

The CDR3 protein is CASSPRLDLSYEQYF. The V gene is TRBV18, the J gene TRBJ2-7. Germline loops: CDR1 KGHSH, CDR2 LQKENI. CDR3 length: 15 amino acids.

The chain employs TRBV7-9 and TRBJ2-7; TCRdb's D call, TRBD1, is unchecked because there is no DNA. This CDR3 has 16 amino acids. Germline values: CDR1 SEHNR, CDR2 FQNEAQ (reference sequence). CDR3 sequence reads: CASSKPDRDLSYEQYF.

The CDR3 sequence is CASSSPTGFNYGYTF. The genes are TRBV5-1 and TRBJ1-2; TCRdb indicates TRBD1, and absent DNA this call remains unverified. The CDR3 totals 15 residues. CDR1 and CDR2 from the germline V gene are SGHRS and YFSETQ. The complete variable domain, with remaining parts taken from reference TRBV5-1 and TRBJ1-2, reads KAGVTQTPRYLIKTRGQQVTLSCSPISGHRSVSWYQQTPGQGLQFLFEYFSETQRNKGNFPGRFSGRQFSNSRSEMNVSTLELGDSALYLCASSSPTGFNYGYTFGSGTRLTVV.

The V gene is TRBV19, the J gene TRBJ1-5; there is no DNA to check the TCRdb D call of TRBD1. Germline CDR1 is LNHDA and CDR2 is SQIVND (reference sequence). This CDR3 contains 17 residues. The CDR3 region is CASSRDRPQVNNQPQHF.

This sequence joins TRBV7-2 and TRBJ1-1; TCRdb gives TRBD1 as the D gene, but with no DNA this cannot be confirmed. The germline V gene has CDR1 SGHTA and CDR2 FQGNSA. The CDR3 consists of 13 residues. The CDR3 loop reads CASSFVRTAEAFF.

This rearrangement joins TRBV7-2 to TRBJ2-4; TCRdb's D gene call, TRBD1, goes unchecked for lack of DNA. This CDR3 is built from 16 residues. Per the germline V gene, CDR1 is SGHTA and CDR2 is FQGNSA. CDR3 amino acids: CASSSGQALAKNIQYF.

The chain employs TRBV24-1 and TRBJ2-2; checking the TCRdb D call of TRBD1 is not possible without DNA. The CDR3 totals 17 residues. Germline CDR1 and CDR2: KGHDR and SFDVKD. The CDR3 sequence: CATSDPGQGRKGGELFF.

This chain links TRBV7-2 with TRBJ1-4. This CDR3 spans 15 amino acids. Germline V CDR1 and CDR2: SGHTA, FQGNSA. The CDR3 sequence: CASSLVYGVGEKLFF.

The chain carries TRBV18 and TRBJ2-3. This CDR3 is built from 13 residues. Germline CDR1 is KGHSH and CDR2 is LQKENI. CDR3: CASSPGAADTQYF.

The rearrangement joins TRBV27 to TRBJ2-3; TCRdb gives TRBD1 as the D gene, but with no DNA this cannot be confirmed. Germline V gene lookup returns CDR1 MNHEY and CDR2 SMNVEV (reference sequence). This CDR3 comprises 14 residues. CDR3 amino acids: CASSNRVVSDTQYF.

This chain uses TRBV20-1 with TRBJ2-2. This CDR3 comprises 16 residues. In germline, CDR1 is DFQATT, CDR2 SNEGSKA (reference sequence). CDR3 loop: CSAKGRTSGHTGELFF.

J is TRBJ2-1 and V is TRBV6-1; TCRdb returns TRBD1, unconfirmable since there is no DNA. Germline CDR1 reads MNHNS; CDR2 reads SASEGT. The CDR3 length is 16 residues. The CDR3 loop reads CASSPLPRGARNEQFF.

The genes are TRBV20-1 and TRBJ2-1; TCRdb's D call of TRBD2 is untestable without DNA. Germline V gene sequence: CDR1 DFQATT, CDR2 SNEGSKA (reference sequence). The CDR3 totals 14 residues. CDR3 in amino acids: CSARTPSRVYEQFF.